The clone carrying this T cell receptor (beta chain) was counted a few times. What it binds is not known. CDR3 length: 15 amino acids. V was pared by 5 bases and J by 7 bases, with 10 bases of the junction left unmatched. From germline, CDR1 is LNHNV and CDR2 YYDKDF (reference sequence). The sample originates from a study of vaccination and CD4 T cells after COVID-19. On the study more broadly: By nasal swab PCR, the convalescent patients were SARS-CoV-2 positive, with several mild cases and one severe. The convalescents, six males and four females, included two who were Hispanic.

The Oncomine TCR Beta short-read assay was applied to DNA of cultured CD4+ T cells. From cultured CD4+ T cells, genomic DNA was extracted. From the PCR reads, TCRdb called clonotypes with MiXCR, one entry per CDR3 protein. Among about 12,000 distinct CDR3 sequences listed, under 80% were seen once. Sample treatment: approximately 11-day PBMC culture with coronavirus spike peptide pools or control peptides (ViraFEST assay). The sequenced sample consisted of CD4+ T cells from blood, cultured in vitro. This TCR was sampled from a human donor who had recovered from COVID-19. The V call is TRBV15, the J call TRBJ1-3; 8 bases are a match to TRBD1. This CDR3 is CATSPGGRYWNTIYF. For the CDR3, the DNA is TGTGCCACCAGCCCAGGGGGCCGGTACTGGAACACCATATATTTT.